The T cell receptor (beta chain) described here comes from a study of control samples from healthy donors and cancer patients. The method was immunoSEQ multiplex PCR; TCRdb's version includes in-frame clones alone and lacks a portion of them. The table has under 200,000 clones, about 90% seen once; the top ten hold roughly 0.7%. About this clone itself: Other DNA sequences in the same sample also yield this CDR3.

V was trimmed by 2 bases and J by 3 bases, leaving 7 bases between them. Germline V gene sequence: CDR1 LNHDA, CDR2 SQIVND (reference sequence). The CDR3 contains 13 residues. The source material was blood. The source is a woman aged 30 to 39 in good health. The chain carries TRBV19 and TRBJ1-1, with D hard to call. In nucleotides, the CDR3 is TGTGCCAGTAGTATACGTAGTGACACTGAAGCTTTCTTT. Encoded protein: CASSIRSDTEAFF.